The next 31 T cell receptor beta chains were all read from a single sample in a study of blood T cells in healthy people across ages. Using a J-beta primer mix together with a sample-barcoded 5' primer, a second PCR was run for 7 to 11 cycles. TCRdb re-derived calls from the 5' RACE reads in MiXCR, one entry per CDR3 protein. The sample has 850,000 to 1,000,000 distinct CDR3 sequences, 51% seen once. The sequencing input was blood. These receptor sequences come from a woman aged 55-69 years in good health.

This clonotype was observed a few times. This chain uses TRBV20-1 with TRBJ2-7; maybe TRBD2 (6 bases). The end of the DNA aligns better with TRBJ2-5, so the J call may be wrong. There are 12 residues in the CDR3. CDR1 is DFQATT and CDR2 is SNEGSKA in the germline V gene (reference sequence). The CDR3 region is CSYPSVEKTQYF. CDR3 nucleotide sequence: TGCAGTTACCCTAGCGTCGAGAAGACCCAGTACTTC.

CDR3 bases: TGTGCCAGCAGCGACACTAGCGGTACCGTCGGGGAGCTGTTTTTT. Its translation: CASSDTSGTVGELFF. The genes are TRBV7-9 and TRBJ2-2; TRBD2 agrees at 8 bases. This CDR3 has 15 residues. V shed 5 bases and J 7 bases; nucleotides not matched to a gene: 9. The germline CDR1 and CDR2 sequences are SEHNR and FQNEAQ (reference sequence).

The chain links TRBV27 to TRBJ1-2; no firm D call. Germline values: CDR1 MNHEY, CDR2 SMNVEV (reference sequence). The CDR3 loop spans 12 amino acids. V dropped 4 bases and J dropped 4 bases, with 7 bases sitting between them. The CDR3 here is CASSSNSYGYTF. CDR3 DNA sequence: TGTGCCAGCAGTTCTAACAGCTATGGCTACACCTTC.

The rearrangement links TRBV25-1 to TRBJ2-5; D uncertain. Between the trimmed V and J ends, which lost 3 bases and 7 bases, there was a span of 12 bases. The germline V gene has CDR1 MGHDK and CDR2 SYGVNS. This CDR3 has 13 residues. The CDR3: CASSESWGGTQYF. Here the CDR3 DNA reads TGTGCCAGCAGTGAGAGCTGGGGTGGGACCCAGTACTTC.

This chain uses TRBV5-1 with TRBJ2-5; D gene unclear. Per germline, CDR1 SGHRS and CDR2 YFSETQ. V was pared by 7 bases and J by 5 bases, with 15 bases between. The CDR3 is made up of 13 amino acids. The CDR3 sequence is CASQILVGETQYF. The CDR3 DNA is TGCGCCAGCCAAATCCTGGTGGGGGAGACCCAGTACTTC. Drawing the rest from reference TRBV5-1 and TRBJ2-5, the complete variable domain is KAGVTQTPRYLIKTRGQQVTLSCSPISGHRSVSWYQQTPGQGLQFLFEYFSETQRNKGNFPGRFSGRQFSNSRSEMNVSTLELGDSALYLCASQILVGETQYFGPGTRLLVL.

The chain recombines TRBV20-1 with TRBJ1-5, with a tentative D call TRBD1 (6 bases). Germline CDR1 DFQATT, CDR2 SNEGSKA (reference sequence). The CDR3 totals 18 residues. The V gene lost 0 bases and the J gene lost 5 bases, with 23 bases spanning the gap. CDR3 coding DNA: TGCAGTGCTAGAGATAGGAAGCCGGGACACAGACCTTATCAGCCCCAGCATTTT. Translating gives CSARDRKPGHRPYQPQHF.

Concerning this clonotype itself: One end of the junction is discordant with germline, which a read error may explain. J is TRBJ2-5 and V is TRBV3-1; D assignment may be TRBD1 or TRBD2 (5 bases each). The end of the DNA aligns better with TRBJ2-7, so the J call may be wrong. The length of the CDR3 is 17 residues. Germline CDR1 and CDR2: LGHDT and YNNKEL (reference sequence). The CDR3 spells CVSSRILGRRGPYEQYF. CDR3 bases: TGTGTCAGCAGCCGAATCCTAGGCCGCCGGGGCCCCTACGAGCAGTACTTC.

This chain uses TRBV9 with TRBJ2-7; no clear D. The V end lost 0 bases, the J end lost 2 bases, and 12 bases lay between the germline ends. CDR1 is SGDLS and CDR2 is YYNGEE in the germline V gene. The CDR3 sequence is 15 residues long. CDR3 DNA sequence: TGTGCCAGCAGCGTAGACCTCGGCAGAACCTACGAGCAGTACTTC. Translation gives CASSVDLGRTYEQYF.

The chain joins TRBV20-1 to TRBJ2-5, with 10 bases that match TRBD2. V shed 3 bases and J 6 bases; nucleotides not matched to a gene: 16. The V gene's germline CDR1 is DFQATT and CDR2 SNEGSKA (reference sequence). The CDR3 contains 17 residues. CDR3 loop: CSASYSLRPSGSQTQYF. In nucleotides, the CDR3 is TGCAGTGCTAGTTACAGTTTACGGCCTAGCGGGAGTCAGACCCAGTACTTC.

The V gene is TRBV29-1, the J gene TRBJ2-7, with 8 positions matching TRBD1. The germline CDR1 and CDR2 sequences are SQVTM and ANQGSEA. The CDR3 runs to 13 residues. The DNA of the CDR3 is TGCGCGGCCCGGCTGACAGGGGCCTACGAGCAGTACTTC. It encodes CAARLTGAYEQYF.

The V and J genes are TRBV15 and TRBJ2-1, with 10 positions matching TRBD2. The CDR3 totals 17 residues. CDR1 is LNHNV, CDR2 YYDKDF, per germline (reference sequence). V shed 7 bases, J shed 3 bases, and the junction held 12 bases outside the gene matches. The CDR3 reads CATTAAGGLTFYNEQFF. The CDR3 nucleotides read TGTGCCACCACTGCAGCGGGAGGGCTAACATTCTACAATGAGCAGTTCTTC. Filled out from reference TRBV15 and TRBJ2-1, the complete variable domain reads DAMVIQNPRYQVTQFGKPVTLSCSQTLNHNVMYWYQQKSSQAPKLLFHYYDKDFNNEADTPDNFQSRRPNTSFCFLDIRSPGLGDTAMYLCATTAAGGLTFYNEQFFGPGTRLTVL.

This clonotype appeared once. This chain links TRBV4-2 with TRBJ2-3, with 12 bases lining up with TRBD2. The length of the CDR3 is 19 residues. Germline CDR1 reads LGHNA; CDR2 reads YNFKEQ. Losses at the gene ends were 1 base for V and 3 bases for J; bases not matched to a gene: 11. The CDR3 coding sequence is TGTGCCAGCAGCCAAGTTGGGCTAGCGGGAGGGCGGGGGACAGATACGCAGTATTTT. Translating it yields CASSQVGLAGGRGTDTQYF.

This clonotype turned up a few times. This chain links TRBV3-1 with TRBJ2-3, with TRBD2 identical over 14 bases. Germline V gene sequence: CDR1 LGHDT, CDR2 YNNKEL (reference sequence). Trimming removed 6 bases from V and 7 bases from J; junction bases left unmatched: 24. This CDR3 contains 21 residues. The CDR3 loop is CASSRSPGTSGSTSHSYTQYF. The CDR3, as DNA: TGTGCCAGCAGTCGAAGCCCCGGGACTAGCGGGAGTACATCACACTCATATACGCAGTATTTT.

J is TRBJ2-2 and V is TRBV20-1, with 9 bases fitting TRBD1. The CDR3 totals 13 residues. The V segment lost 5 bases and the J segment 5 bases; nucleotides outside the gene matches: 3. CDR1 and CDR2 (germline): DFQATT, SNEGSKA (reference sequence). CDR3 region: CSAQTGGTGELFF. For the CDR3, the DNA is TGCAGTGCTCAGACAGGGGGAACCGGGGAGCTGTTTTTT.

This clonotype has just a few counts. The chain links TRBV4-3 to TRBJ2-1, with 11 positions matching TRBD2. Germline CDR1 is LGHNA and CDR2 is YSLEER. This CDR3 contains 16 residues. Trimming took 0 bases from V and 10 from J; bases not matched to a gene: 8. The CDR3 coding sequence is TGCGCCAGCAGCCAAGACTCTCTAGCGGGAGGCAGGGAGCAGTTCTTC. Amino acid sequence: CASSQDSLAGGREQFF.

The chain carries TRBV14 and TRBJ2-3; maybe TRBD2 (6 bases). V was cut by 7 bases and J by 2 bases, with 16 bases left in between. Germline lookup yields CDR1 SGHDN and CDR2 FVKESK. CDR3 length equals 15 residues. DNA for the CDR3: TGTGCCAGCAAGAGTTCTAAGGGACTCACAGATACGCAGTATTTT. It yields the protein CASKSSKGLTDTQYF.

J is TRBJ2-1 and V is TRBV12-3 or TRBV12-4, with 12 bases fitting TRBD2. The J call is uncertain, as TRBJ2-7 better fits the DNA end. This CDR3 is built from 15 residues. In nucleotides, the CDR3 is TGTGCCAGCACCCTAGCGGGAGGGAATTACAATGAGCAGTACTTC. It is translated as CASTLAGGNYNEQYF.

This clonotype was picked up a small number of times. The rearrangement links TRBV5-1 to TRBJ2-1; TRBD2 aligns across 8 bases. The CDR3 sequence is 14 residues long. V lost 7 bases to trimming and J lost 5 bases; unmatched junction nucleotides: 8. Germline values: CDR1 SGHRS, CDR2 YFSETQ. Written as DNA, the CDR3 is TGCGCCAGCGGACTGGCGGGAGGTCACAATGAGCAGTTCTTC. Its translation: CASGLAGGHNEQFF.

This clonotype has just a few counts. The chain combines TRBV27 with TRBJ1-2; D is undetermined. V was shortened by 0 bases and J by 7 bases, with 15 bases between the two germline ends. Germline lookup yields CDR1 MNHEY and CDR2 SMNVEV (reference sequence). The CDR3 spans 15 residues. The CDR3, as DNA: TGTGCCAGCAGTTTATCGCCGGCTCAAGAGGGTGGCTACACCTTC. Translation: CASSLSPAQEGGYTF.

The rearrangement links TRBV7-8 to TRBJ2-5; the D gene is possibly TRBD2 (6 bases). The V gene's germline CDR1 is SGHVS and CDR2 FQNEAQ. This CDR3 is 18 amino acids long. Trimming removed 1 base at V and 4 bases at J, with 22 bases between. The DNA for the CDR3 is TGTGCCAGCAGCTTAGAAGAGTGGCGGGATGGCGTAATAGAGACCCAGTACTTC. Translated, it gives CASSLEEWRDGVIETQYF. Using reference TRBV7-8 and TRBJ2-5 for the parts outside the CDR3, the full variable domain is GAGVSQSPRYKVAKRGQDVALRCDPISGHVSLFWYQQALGQGPEFLTYFQNEAQLDKSGLPSDRFFAERPEGSVSTLKIQRTQQEDSAVYLCASSLEEWRDGVIETQYFGPGTRLLVL.

This clonotype was observed a few times. Here the CDR3 DNA reads TGTGCCAGCAGCCGACTCCGACTATTCACAGATACGCAGTATTTT. This gives the protein CASSRLRLFTDTQYF. The chain employs TRBV3-1 and TRBJ2-3, with D perhaps matching TRBD2 (5 bases). The CDR3 has 15 residues. CDR1 is LGHDT, CDR2 YNNKEL, per germline (reference sequence). V lost 4 bases and J lost 2, with 13 bases in between.

In its sample, this clonotype was seen many times. In DNA, the CDR3 is TGCAGTGCTAGAGTTGGAGTTGGGGAGCAGTTCTTC. Amino acid sequence: CSARVGVGEQFF. This sequence joins TRBV20-1 and TRBJ2-1; no clear D gene. V dropped 1 base and J dropped 10 bases, with 11 bases sitting between them. CDR1 and CDR2 from the germline V gene are DFQATT and SNEGSKA (reference sequence). The CDR3 length is 12 residues.

This clonotype was seen more than once but under ten times. The chain uses TRBV3-1 and TRBJ2-1; 12 nucleotides agree with TRBD2. Per the germline V gene, CDR1 is LGHDT and CDR2 is YNNKEL (reference sequence). J lost 6 bases, V lost 4 bases, and 4 bases had no gene match. This CDR3 is built from 15 residues. Written as DNA, the CDR3 is TGTGCCAGCAGCCGCCGACTAGCGGGAGTCAATGAGCAGTTCTTC. The encoded protein is CASSRRLAGVNEQFF.

The chain combines TRBV20-1 with TRBJ2-7; 8 bases are a match to TRBD1. This CDR3 is built from 16 residues. Trimming at V came to 5 bases and at J to 3 bases, leaving 15 bases not matched to a gene. Germline V lookup: CDR1 DFQATT, CDR2 SNEGSKA (reference sequence). The CDR3 here is CSARKPGTGLYYEQYF. In DNA form, the CDR3 reads TGCAGTGCTCGAAAACCTGGGACAGGCCTGTACTACGAGCAGTACTTC.

This rearrangement joins TRBV7-8 to TRBJ2-2; D uncertain. The V end lost 5 bases, the J end lost 12 bases, and 10 bases lay between the germline ends. The CDR3 covers 11 residues. From germline, CDR1 is SGHVS and CDR2 FQNEAQ. The CDR3 reads CASSDVWKLFF. As DNA, the CDR3 is TGTGCCAGCAGCGACGTTTGGAAGCTGTTTTTT. Together with reference TRBV7-8 and TRBJ2-2, the CDR3 gives the full variable domain: GAGVSQSPRYKVAKRGQDVALRCDPISGHVSLFWYQQALGQGPEFLTYFQNEAQLDKSGLPSDRFFAERPEGSVSTLKIQRTQQEDSAVYLCASSDVWKLFFGEGSRLTVL.

The chain has TRBV11-2 and TRBJ2-7; the D gene is possibly TRBD1 (6 bases). The J call may be wrong; the DNA end is better matched by TRBJ2-5. Per germline, CDR1 SGHAT and CDR2 FQNNGV. The CDR3 runs to 16 residues. CDR3 DNA: TGTGCCAGCAGCTTAGCCGCGTCAGGGGTCCAAGAGACCCAGTACTTC. This gives the protein CASSLAASGVQETQYF.

The gene calls are TRBV7-6 and TRBJ2-7; 7 nucleotides align to TRBD1. V shed 5 bases and J 1 base; nucleotides not matched to a gene: 11. This CDR3 is 16 amino acids long. Germline V gene sequence: CDR1 SGHVS, CDR2 FNYEAQ. The CDR3 DNA reads TGTGCCAGCAGCCCGCGACAGGGTTGGGGGTCCTACGAGCAGTACTTC. This translates into CASSPRQGWGSYEQYF.

To note about this clonotype: Compared with germline, one end of the junction differs, possibly owing to a read error. This chain connects TRBV20-1 to TRBJ2-1, with D perhaps TRBD1 or TRBD2 (7 bases each). The germline V gene has CDR1 DFQATT and CDR2 SNEGSKA (reference sequence). The CDR3 consists of 17 residues. For the CDR3, the DNA is TGCAGTACTAGAGATCAGGGGGGGGGACGGGTTGTATATGAGCAGTTCTTC. Its protein product is CSTRDQGGGRVVYEQFF.

This clonotype was detected only a few times. The chain uses TRBV7-6 and TRBJ2-4, with 13 bases that match TRBD2. Germline CDR1 reads SGHVS; CDR2 reads FNYEAQ. V lost 3 bases and J lost 6; bases outside the gene matches: 5. The CDR3 consists of 16 residues. The DNA for the CDR3 is TGTGCCAGCAGCTTCAGGACTAGCGGGAGTGGAAACATTCAGTACTTC. Amino acids: CASSFRTSGSGNIQYF. Based on the CDR3 plus reference TRBV7-6 and TRBJ2-4, the full variable domain is GAGVSQSPRYKVTKRGQDVALRCDPISGHVSLYWYRQALGQGPEFLTYFNYEAQQDKSGLPNDRFSAERPEGSISTLTIQRTEQRDSAMYRCASSFRTSGSGNIQYFGAGTRLSVL.

The chain combines TRBV28 with TRBJ2-4; maybe TRBD1 (6 bases). The CDR3 is 16 amino acids. The germline V gene encodes CDR1 MDHEN and CDR2 SYDVKM. V gave up 7 bases and J gave up 1 base, with 17 bases separating them. CDR3 in amino acids: CASTITGKGAKNIQYF. CDR3 DNA: TGTGCCAGCACCATCACAGGGAAGGGCGCCAAAAACATTCAGTACTTC. The entire variable domain, with the rest obtained from reference TRBV28 and TRBJ2-4, is as follows: DVKVTQSSRYLVKRTGEKVFLECVQDMDHENMFWYRQDPGLGLRLIYFSYDVKMKEKGDIPEGYSVSREKKERFSLILESASTNQTSMYLCASTITGKGAKNIQYFGAGTRLSVL.

The CDR3: CASSPLGGTSNQPQHF. For the CDR3, the DNA is TGCGCCAGCAGCCCTCTCGGAGGAACGAGCAATCAGCCCCAGCATTTT. The rearrangement joins TRBV4-1 to TRBJ1-5; D remains unclear. V was cut by 4 bases and J by 1 base, with 14 bases left in between. Germline V gene data show CDR1 as MGHRA and CDR2 as YSYEKL. The CDR3 is 16 residues long.